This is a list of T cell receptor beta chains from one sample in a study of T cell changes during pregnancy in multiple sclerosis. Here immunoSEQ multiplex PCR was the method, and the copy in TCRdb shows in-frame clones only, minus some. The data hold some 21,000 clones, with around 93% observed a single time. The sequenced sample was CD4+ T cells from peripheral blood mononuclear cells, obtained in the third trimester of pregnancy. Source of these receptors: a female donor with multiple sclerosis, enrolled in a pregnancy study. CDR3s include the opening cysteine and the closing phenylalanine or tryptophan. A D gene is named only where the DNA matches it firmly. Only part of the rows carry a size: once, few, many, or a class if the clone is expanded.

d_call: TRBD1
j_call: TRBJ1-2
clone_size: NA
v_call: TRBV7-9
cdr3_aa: CASSSGTGELNGYTF
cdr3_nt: TGTGCCAGCAGTTCTGGGACAGGGGAATTAAATGGCTACACCTTC

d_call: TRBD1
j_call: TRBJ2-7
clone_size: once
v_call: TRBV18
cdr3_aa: CASSPPTGGSYEQYF
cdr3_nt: TGTGCCAGCTCACCACCGACAGGGGGTTCCTACGAGCAGTACTTC

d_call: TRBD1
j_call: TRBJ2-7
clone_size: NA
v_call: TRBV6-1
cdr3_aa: CASWGIRTGVYEQYF
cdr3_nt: TGTGCCAGCTGGGGAATTAGGACAGGGGTCTACGAGCAGTACTTC

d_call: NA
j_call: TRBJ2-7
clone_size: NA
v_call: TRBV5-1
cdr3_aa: CASSLAPTSYEQYF
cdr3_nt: TGCGCCAGCAGCTTGGCACCCACATCCTACGAGCAGTACTTC

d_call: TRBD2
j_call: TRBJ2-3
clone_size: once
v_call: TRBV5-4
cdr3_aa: CASSLWRGDYTDTQYF
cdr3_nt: TGTGCCAGCAGCTTGTGGCGGGGGGATTACACAGATACGCAGTATTTT

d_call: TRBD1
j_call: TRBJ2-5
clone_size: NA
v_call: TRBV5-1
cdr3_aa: CASSPDRAALLETQYF
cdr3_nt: TGCGCCAGCAGCCCCGACAGGGCGGCGCTTTTGGAGACCCAGTACTTC

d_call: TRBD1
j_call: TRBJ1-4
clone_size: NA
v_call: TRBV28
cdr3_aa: CASRGTDATNEKLFF
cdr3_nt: TGTGCCAGCAGGGGGACAGACGCAACTAATGAAAAACTGTTTTTT

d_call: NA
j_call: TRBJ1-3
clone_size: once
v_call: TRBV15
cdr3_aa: CATSRRVSRNTIYF
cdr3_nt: TGTGCCACCAGCAGGAGGGTGTCTAGAAACACCATATATTTT

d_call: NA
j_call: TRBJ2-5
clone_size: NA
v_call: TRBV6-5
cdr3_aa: CASSYSDRRETQYF
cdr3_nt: TGTGCCAGCAGTTACTCGGACAGAAGGGAGACCCAGTACTTC

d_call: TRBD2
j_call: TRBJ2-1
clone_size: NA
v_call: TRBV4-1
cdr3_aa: CASSATMLNRGGAVTRFF
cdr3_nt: TGCGCCAGCAGCGCTACGATGCTTAATCGGGGGGGCGCGGTGACTCGGTTCTTC

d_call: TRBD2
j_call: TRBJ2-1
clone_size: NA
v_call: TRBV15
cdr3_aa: CATSRGVYGGGSNEQFF
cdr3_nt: TGTGCCACCAGCAGAGGTGTGTACGGGGGGGGCAGTAATGAGCAGTTCTTC

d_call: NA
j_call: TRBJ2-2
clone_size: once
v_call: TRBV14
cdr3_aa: CASSPQAFANTGELFF
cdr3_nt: TGTGCCAGCAGCCCCCAAGCGTTCGCGAACACCGGGGAGCTGTTTTTT

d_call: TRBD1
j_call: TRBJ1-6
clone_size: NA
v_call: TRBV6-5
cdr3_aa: CASSYWAGGDYAPLHF
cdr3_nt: TGTGCCAGCAGTTACTGGGCAGGGGGCGATTATGCACCCCTCCACTTT

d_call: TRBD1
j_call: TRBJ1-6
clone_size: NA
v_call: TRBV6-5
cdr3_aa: CASSSDRAASPLHF
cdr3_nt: TGTGCCAGCAGTTCGGACAGGGCGGCTTCACCCCTCCACTTT

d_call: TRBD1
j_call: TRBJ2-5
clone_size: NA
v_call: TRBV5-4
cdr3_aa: CASSFPRQGGQETQYF
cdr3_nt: TGTGCCAGCAGCTTCCCCCGACAGGGGGGCCAAGAGACCCAGTACTTC

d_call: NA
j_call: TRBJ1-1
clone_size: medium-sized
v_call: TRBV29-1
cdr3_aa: CSTRTATEAFF
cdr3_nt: TGCAGCACCCGGACAGCCACTGAAGCTTTCTTT

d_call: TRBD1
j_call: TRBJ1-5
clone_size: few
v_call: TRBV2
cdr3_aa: CASKGGRNQPQHF
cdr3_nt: TGTGCCAGCAAAGGGGGCCGGAATCAGCCCCAGCATTTT

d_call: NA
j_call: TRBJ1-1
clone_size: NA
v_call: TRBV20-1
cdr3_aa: CSARGATEAFF
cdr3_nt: TGCAGTGCTAGAGGGGCCACTGAAGCTTTCTTT

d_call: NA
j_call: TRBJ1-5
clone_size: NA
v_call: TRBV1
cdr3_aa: CTSSQEDDGRDNQPQHF
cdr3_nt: TGCACCAGCAGCCAAGAAGACGATGGGCGGGACAATCAGCCCCAGCATTTT

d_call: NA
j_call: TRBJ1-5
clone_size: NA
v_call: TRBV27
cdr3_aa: CASSIWGSNQPQHF
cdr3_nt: TGTGCCAGCAGTATCTGGGGCAGCAATCAGCCCCAGCATTTT

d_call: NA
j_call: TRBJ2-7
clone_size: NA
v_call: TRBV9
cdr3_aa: CASSPRGNTYEQYF
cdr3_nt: TGTGCCAGCAGCCCTCGGGGGAACACCTACGAGCAGTACTTC

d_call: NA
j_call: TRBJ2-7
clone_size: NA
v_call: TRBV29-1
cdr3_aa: CSVEVQPYEQYF
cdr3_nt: TGCAGCGTTGAAGTACAGCCCTACGAGCAGTACTTC

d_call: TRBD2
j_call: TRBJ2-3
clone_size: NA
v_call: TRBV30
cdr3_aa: CAWSPGGASTDTQYF
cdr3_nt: TGTGCCTGGAGCCCGGGAGGGGCCAGCACAGATACGCAGTATTTT

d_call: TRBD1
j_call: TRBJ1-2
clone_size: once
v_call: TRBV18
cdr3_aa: CASSPRDRDGYTF
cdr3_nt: TGTGCCAGCTCACCACGGGACAGGGATGGCTACACCTTC

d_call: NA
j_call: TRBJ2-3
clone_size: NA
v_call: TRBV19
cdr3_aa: CASSIFLRDTQYF
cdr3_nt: NA

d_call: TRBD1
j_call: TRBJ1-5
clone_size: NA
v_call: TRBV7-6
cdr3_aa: CASSSTGGEQPQHF
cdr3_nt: TGTGCCAGCAGCTCGACAGGGGGCGAACAGCCCCAGCATTTT

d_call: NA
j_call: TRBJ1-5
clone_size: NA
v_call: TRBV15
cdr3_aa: CATSRDRQVNQPQHF
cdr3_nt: TGTGCCACCAGCAGAGATCGCCAGGTCAATCAGCCCCAGCATTTT

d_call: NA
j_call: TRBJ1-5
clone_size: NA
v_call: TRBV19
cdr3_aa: CASMETEVNSNQPQHF
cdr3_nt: TGTGCCAGTATGGAGACGGAGGTAAATAGCAATCAGCCCCAGCATTTT

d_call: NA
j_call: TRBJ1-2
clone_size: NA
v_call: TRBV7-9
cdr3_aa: CASSLREGSYGYTF
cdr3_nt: TGTGCCAGCAGCTTAAGGGAGGGGAGCTATGGCTACACCTTC

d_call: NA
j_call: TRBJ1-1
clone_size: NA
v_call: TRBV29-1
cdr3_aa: CSVRSTGNTEAFF
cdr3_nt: TGCAGCGTTCGGAGCACAGGGAACACTGAAGCTTTCTTT

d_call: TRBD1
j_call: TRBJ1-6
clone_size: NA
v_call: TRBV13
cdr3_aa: CASRQYVRPGPGQGANFGSPLHF
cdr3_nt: TGTGCCAGCAGGCAGTATGTACGTCCCGGGCCGGGACAGGGGGCAAATTTTGGTTCACCCCTCCACTTT

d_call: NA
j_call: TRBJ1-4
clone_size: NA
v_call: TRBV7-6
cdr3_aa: CASSFGRGGDEKLFF
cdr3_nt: TGTGCCAGCAGCTTTGGACGGGGGGGTGATGAAAAACTGTTTTTT

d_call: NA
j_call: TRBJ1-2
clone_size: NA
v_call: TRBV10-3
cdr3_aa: CAISSVPRGTDYGYTF
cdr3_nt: TGTGCCATCAGTTCTGTGCCCCGGGGGACCGACTATGGCTACACCTTC

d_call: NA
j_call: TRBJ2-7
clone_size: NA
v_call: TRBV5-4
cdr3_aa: CASSLVTYSYEQYF
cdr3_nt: TGTGCCAGCAGCTTGGTGACTTACTCCTACGAGCAGTACTTC

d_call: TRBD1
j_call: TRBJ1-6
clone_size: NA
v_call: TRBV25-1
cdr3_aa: CASSDRDRGSSPLHF
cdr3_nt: TGTGCCAGCAGTGACCGGGACAGGGGAAGTTCACCCCTCCACTTT

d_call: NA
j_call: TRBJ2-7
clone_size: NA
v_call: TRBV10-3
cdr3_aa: CAIRGGGYEQYF
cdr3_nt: TGTGCCATCCGAGGGGGGGGCTACGAGCAGTACTTC

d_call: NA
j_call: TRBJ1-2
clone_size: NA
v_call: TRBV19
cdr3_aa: CASKPTGGMRGYTF
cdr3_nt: TGTGCCAGTAAGCCTACGGGAGGGATGCGTGGCTACACCTTC

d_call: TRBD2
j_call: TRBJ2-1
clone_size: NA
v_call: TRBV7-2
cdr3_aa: CASSLLAGAVYNEQFF
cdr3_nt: TGTGCCAGCAGCTTACTAGCGGGTGCAGTTTACAATGAGCAGTTCTTC

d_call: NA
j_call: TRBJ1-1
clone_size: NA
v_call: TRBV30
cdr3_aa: CAWSGGGRFTEAFF
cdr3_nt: TGTGCCTGGAGTGGGGGGGGGCGTTTCACTGAAGCTTTCTTT

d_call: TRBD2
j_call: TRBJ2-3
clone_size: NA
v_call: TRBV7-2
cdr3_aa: CASAQGGSKDTQYF
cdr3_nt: TGTGCCAGTGCTCAGGGAGGGTCGAAGGATACGCAGTATTTT

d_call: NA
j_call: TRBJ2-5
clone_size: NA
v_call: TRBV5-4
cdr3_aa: CASSLVRQETQYF
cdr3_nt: TGTGCCAGCAGCTTGGTGAGACAAGAGACCCAGTACTTC

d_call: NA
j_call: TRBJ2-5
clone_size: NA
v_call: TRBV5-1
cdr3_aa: CASSPNPAGETQYF
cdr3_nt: TGCGCCAGCAGCCCGAACCCGGCGGGTGAGACCCAGTACTTC

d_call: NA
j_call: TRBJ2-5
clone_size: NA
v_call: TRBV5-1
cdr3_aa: CASSLGTDYKETQYF
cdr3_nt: TGCGCCAGCAGCTTGGGGACAGACTACAAAGAGACCCAGTACTTC

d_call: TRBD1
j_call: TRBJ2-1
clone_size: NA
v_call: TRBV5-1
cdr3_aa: CASSATDRASSYNEQFF
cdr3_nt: TGCGCCAGCAGTGCCACCGACAGGGCCAGCTCCTACAATGAGCAGTTCTTC

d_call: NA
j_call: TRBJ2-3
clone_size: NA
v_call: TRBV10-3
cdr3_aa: CAISSRQGTDTQYF
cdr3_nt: TGTGCCATCAGTTCCCGACAGGGCACAGATACGCAGTATTTT

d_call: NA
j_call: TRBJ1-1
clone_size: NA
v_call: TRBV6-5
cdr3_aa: CAIRERDRSTEAFF
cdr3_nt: TGTGCCATACGAGAGAGGGATAGGAGCACTGAAGCTTTCTTT

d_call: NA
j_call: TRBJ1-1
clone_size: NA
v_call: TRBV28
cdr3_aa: CASSIPHRRGVAFF
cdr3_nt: TGTGCCAGCAGTATACCCCACAGGAGAGGAGTAGCTTTCTTT

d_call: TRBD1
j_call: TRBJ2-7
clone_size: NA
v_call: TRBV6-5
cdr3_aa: CASSRGEPGGEQYF
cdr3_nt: TGTGCCAGCAGTCGAGGGGAGCCAGGGGGCGAGCAGTACTTC

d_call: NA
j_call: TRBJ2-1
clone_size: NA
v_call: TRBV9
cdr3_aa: CASSIGRGSYNEQFF
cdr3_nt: TGTGCCAGCAGCATAGGCCGAGGGAGCTACAATGAGCAGTTCTTC

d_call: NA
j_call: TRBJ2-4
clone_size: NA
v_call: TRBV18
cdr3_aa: CASSGTELNIQYF
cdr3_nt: TGTGCCAGCTCCGGGACTGAATTAAACATTCAGTACTTC

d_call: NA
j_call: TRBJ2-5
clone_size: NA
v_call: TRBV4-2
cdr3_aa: CASSQDPSNQETQYF
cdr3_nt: TGTGCCAGCAGCCAAGATCCGAGTAACCAAGAGACCCAGTACTTC

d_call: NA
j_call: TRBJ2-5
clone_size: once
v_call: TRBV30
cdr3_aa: CAWSHGGETQYF
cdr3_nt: TGTGCCTGGAGTCACGGGGGAGAGACCCAGTACTTC

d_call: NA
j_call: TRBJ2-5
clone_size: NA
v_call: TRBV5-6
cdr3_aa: CASSFTGRGQETQYF
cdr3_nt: TGTGCCAGCAGCTTCACTGGCAGGGGTCAAGAGACCCAGTACTTC

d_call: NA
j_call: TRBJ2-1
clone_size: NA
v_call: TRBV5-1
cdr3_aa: CASSSGPGLEQFF
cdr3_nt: TGCGCCAGCAGTTCGGGCCCCGGACTTGAGCAGTTCTTC

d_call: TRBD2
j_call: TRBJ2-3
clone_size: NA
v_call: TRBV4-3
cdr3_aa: CASSQEGLAGGHPDTQYF
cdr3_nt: TGCGCCAGCAGCCAAGAGGGACTAGCGGGGGGGCATCCAGATACGCAGTATTTT

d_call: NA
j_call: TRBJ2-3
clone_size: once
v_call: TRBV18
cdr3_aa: CASSPRGGLDTQYF
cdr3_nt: TGTGCCAGCTCACCGAGGGGGGGCCTAGATACGCAGTATTTT

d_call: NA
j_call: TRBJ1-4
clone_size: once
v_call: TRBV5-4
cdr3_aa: CASSPRGGGTNEKLFF
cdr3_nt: TGTGCCAGCAGCCCTCGTGGGGGGGGAACTAATGAAAAACTGTTTTTT

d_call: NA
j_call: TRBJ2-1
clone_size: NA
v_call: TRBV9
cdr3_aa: CASSVGDSYNEQFF
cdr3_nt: TGTGCCAGCAGCGTAGGCGACAGCTACAATGAGCAGTTCTTC